Listed below are T cell receptor beta chains from one sample, sequenced in a study of cytomegalovirus exposure and HLA in healthy donors. Libraries were prepared by immunoSEQ multiplex PCR; TCRdb keeps only in-frame clonotypes and omits some of them. The table lists over 150,000 clones, 60% to 80% of them singletons, with roughly 9.7% in the top ten. Material: PBMCs. The receptor set was obtained from a man aged 18 to 29 in good health and CMV-seropositive. CDR3s leave out the opening cysteine and the closing phenylalanine or tryptophan. D genes are given only for firm matches.

d_call,v_call,cdr3_aa
TRBD1,TRBV6-1,ASRDRTSTDTQY
-,TRBV5-8,ASSRETGTGGRRDQY
-,TRBV4-1,ASSRNTEAF
TRBD1,TRBV4-3,ASSQALQGEAF
-,TRBV7-9,ASSLLNRVSTDTQY
-,TRBV6-5,ASSRREGPNT
TRBD2,TRBV4-3,ASSQESGGTIVEQF
TRBD1,TRBV7-9,ATEGQVSQETQY
TRBD1,TRBV5-4,ASSPSGTGFYNEQF
-,TRBV7-9,ASGGGNQPQH
-,TRBV30,AWSTGSGEETQY
-,TRBV21-1,ASSGGIWNTEAF
-,TRBV6-6,ASSDHRVGEQY
-,TRBV6-1,ASGRRRDGAETQY
-,TRBV9,ASSVGGGIQETQY
-,TRBV7-9,ASSLLTGATDTQY
-,TRBV25-1,ASSEWGSSSTDTQY
-,TRBV6-6,ASSYPGGSEQY
-,TRBV7-9,ASSLPGSGELF